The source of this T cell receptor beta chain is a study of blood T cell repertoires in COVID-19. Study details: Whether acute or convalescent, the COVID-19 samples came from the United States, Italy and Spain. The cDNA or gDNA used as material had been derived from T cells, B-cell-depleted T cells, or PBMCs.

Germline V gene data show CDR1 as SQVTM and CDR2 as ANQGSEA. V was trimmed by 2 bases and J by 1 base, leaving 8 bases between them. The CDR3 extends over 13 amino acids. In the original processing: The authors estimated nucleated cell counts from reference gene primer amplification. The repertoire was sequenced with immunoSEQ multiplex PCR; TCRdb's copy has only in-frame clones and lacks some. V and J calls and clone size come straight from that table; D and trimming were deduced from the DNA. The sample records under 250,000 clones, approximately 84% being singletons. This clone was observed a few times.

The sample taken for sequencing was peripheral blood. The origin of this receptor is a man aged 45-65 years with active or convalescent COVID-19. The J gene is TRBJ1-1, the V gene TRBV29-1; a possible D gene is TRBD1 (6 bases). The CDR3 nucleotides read TGCAGCGTTGAAATACAGGGGAACACTGAAGCTTTCTTT. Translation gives CSVEIQGNTEAFF.